These 11 T cell receptor beta chains share one sample of origin, sequenced in a study of blood T cells in healthy people across ages. The second PCR ran about 6 to 12 cycles with a sample-barcoded 5' primer and J-beta primers. TCRdb passed the 5' RACE reads through MiXCR, listing each CDR3 protein once. The sample has 600,000 or so distinct CDR3 sequences, less than 35% seen once. Source material: blood. The receptors originated from a woman older than 75 in good health.

A note on this clonotype: A read error may be the cause here, since a much bigger clone is one base away. The CDR3 DNA sequence: TGTGCCAGCAAATCAGGGGGCGAGAGCAATCAGCCCCAGCATTTT. Translating it yields CASKSGGESNQPQHF. V is TRBV27 and J is TRBJ1-5; 8 bases are a match to TRBD1. The V gene end was trimmed by 7 bases and the J gene end by 1 base; junction bases not matched to a gene: 6. Germline CDR1 MNHEY, CDR2 SMNVEV (reference sequence). The CDR3 sequence is 15 residues long.

This clonotype appeared once. The chain combines TRBV7-2 with TRBJ1-6, with a weak D call TRBD1 (6 bases). Deletions cut 3 bases from V and 10 bases from J, with 10 bases between. The CDR3 contains 13 residues. CDR1 is SGHTA, CDR2 FQGNSA, per germline. CDR3 protein: CASSFGGGSPLHF. DNA of the CDR3: TGTGCCAGCAGCTTCGGGGGCGGCTCACCCCTCCACTTT.

This chain uses TRBV5-1 with TRBJ2-3; tentative D call: TRBD1 (6 bases). Trimming cost V 6 bases and J 1 base, with 18 bases left between them. Germline-derived CDR1 and CDR2 are SGHRS and YFSETQ. The CDR3 spans 16 residues. The CDR3 DNA follows: TGCGCCAGCACCCAAGGGACATTCCGTGGCACAGATACGCAGTATTTT. Protein sequence: CASTQGTFRGTDTQYF.

This clonotype was detected a few times. The J gene is TRBJ2-7, the V gene TRBV7-2, with 7 bases fitting TRBD1. CDR3 length equals 15 residues. Germline V gene data show CDR1 as SGHTA and CDR2 as FQGNSA. The junction had 13 bases not matched to a gene; V was cut back by 4 bases and J by 7 bases. CDR3 sequence (DNA): TGTGCCAGCAGCTCGTCGGGACAGACTTCCAATGAGCAGTACTTC. Encoded protein: CASSSSGQTSNEQYF.

This clonotype showed up many times. The chain links TRBV6-6 to TRBJ2-3; TRBD2 aligns across 7 bases. Germline trimming cut 2 bases from V and 5 bases from J; bases unmatched to any gene: 7. Germline loops: CDR1 MNHNY, CDR2 SVGAGI (reference sequence). CDR3 length: 15 amino acids. The CDR3: CASSYLTGGKDTQYF. In nucleotides, the CDR3 is TGTGCCAGCAGTTACCTGACGGGGGGAAAAGATACGCAGTATTTT.

This clonotype was recorded many times. The V and J genes are TRBV5-6 and TRBJ2-7; the D gene could be TRBD1 or TRBD2 (5 bases each). From germline, CDR1 is SGHDT and CDR2 YYEEEE. The length of the CDR3 is 14 residues. V lost 2 bases and J 7 bases, leaving 16 bases between the germline ends. The CDR3 region is CASSFTGTTREQYF. The CDR3 bases are TGTGCCAGCAGCTTCACCGGGACCACGAGGGAGCAGTACTTC.

This clonotype was seen many times. The V and J genes are TRBV7-3 and TRBJ2-1; possibly TRBD1 for D (8 bases). V shed 1 base and J shed 7 bases, with 23 bases lying between them. The CDR3 extends over 18 amino acids. From germline, CDR1 is SGHTA and CDR2 FQGTGA. The CDR3 reads CASSLRWGGRGRENEQFF. The CDR3 nucleotides are TGTGCCAGCAGCTTAAGGTGGGGGGGCAGGGGGCGAGAAAATGAGCAGTTCTTC.

This clonotype appeared a few times. A much larger clone sits a single nucleotide away, making a read error possible. This sequence joins TRBV2 and TRBJ2-5; either TRBD1 or TRBD2 may supply D (5 bases each). The V and J ends lost 5 bases and 11 bases respectively, with 27 bases between them. The CDR3 covers 16 residues. Per germline, CDR1 SNHLY and CDR2 FYNNEI. CDR3 nucleotide sequence: TGTGCCAGCAGTACTAGATTAGGGGCGGTGAACAATGAGCAGTACTTC. Translation gives CASSTRLGAVNNEQYF.

The chain has TRBV18 and TRBJ1-1; D remains ambiguous. Germline CDR1 KGHSH, CDR2 LQKENI. There are 13 residues in the CDR3. V was trimmed by 6 bases and J by 5 bases, leaving 13 bases between them. CDR3 sequence: CASSLTEGTEAFF. The CDR3 DNA sequence: TGTGCCAGCTCCCTCACCGAGGGAACTGAAGCTTTCTTT.

This clonotype was seen repeatedly, ten times or more. The chain recombines TRBV19 with TRBJ1-2, with D possibly TRBD1 on 6 matching bases. Trimming removed 3 bases at V and 4 bases at J, with 12 bases between. Germline-derived CDR1 and CDR2 are LNHDA and SQIVND (reference sequence). The CDR3 is 14 residues long. Written as DNA, the CDR3 is TGTGCCAGTAGTATGGTGGGGGGCCGCTATGGCTACACCTTC. Its protein product is CASSMVGGRYGYTF. Based on the CDR3 plus reference TRBV19 and TRBJ1-2, the full variable domain is DGGITQSPKYLFRKEGQNVTLSCEQNLNHDAMYWYRQDPGQGLRLIYYSQIVNDFQKGDIAEGYSVSREKKESFPLTVTSAQKNPTAFYLCASSMVGGRYGYTFGSGTRLTVV.

This chain links TRBV4-3 with TRBJ1-2; weak D call: TRBD1 (5 bases). The CDR3 has 16 residues. Germline CDR1 LGHNA, CDR2 YSLEER. The V and J ends lost 1 base and 3 bases respectively, with 15 bases between them. The CDR3 DNA is TGCGCCAGCAGCCAAGCGCAGGGAAGTTTTGACTATGGCTACACCTTC. Translating it yields CASSQAQGSFDYGYTF.